Each of the 15 T cell receptor beta chains below was sequenced from the same sample in a study of tumor-infiltrating lymphocytes in primary liver carcinoma. Constant-region priming of about 520 ng total RNA yielded TCR beta cDNA. ARM-PCR was slightly modified, and three nested multiplex PCR rounds with it gave rise to the TCR beta libraries. TRBV1-TRBV30 forward primers and a C-beta reverse primer were used in the first two PCR rounds, which each ran for nine to ten cycles. TCRdb re-analysed the multiplex PCR reads in MiXCR, keeping a single row per CDR3 protein. The sample includes 180,000 or so distinct CDR3 sequences, roughly 60% seen only once; the top ten take around 74%. For blood RNA, unsorted whole blood served as the source, and germline DNA was extracted too. Sequenced material: peripheral blood. Receptors were obtained from a man in his forties or fifties with primary liver carcinoma and hepatitis B virus infection.

The J gene is TRBJ1-2, the V gene TRBV11-2; no firm D call. The CDR3 is 12 amino acids. V gave up 11 bases and J gave up 8 bases, with 18 bases separating them. The germline gives CDR1 SGHAT, CDR2 FQNNGV. The DNA of the CDR3 is TGTGCCGGCACCGAGACCATGCAGGGCTACACCTTC. Its protein is CAGTETMQGYTF.

Comments on this clonotype: One end of the junction does not line up with germline, which may come from a read error. This rearrangement joins TRBV12-3 or TRBV12-4 to TRBJ2-1, with 9 bases identical to TRBD2. The length of the CDR3 is 15 residues. CDR3 sequence reads: CASSFLAGGRNEQLF. CDR3 in DNA: TGTGCCAGCAGTTTTCTCGCGGGAGGGCGAAATGAGCAGTTGTTC.

There are a few counts of this clonotype. This chain joins TRBV29-1 and TRBJ2-1; possibly TRBD2 for D (7 bases). The V gene lost 6 bases and the J gene lost 0 bases, with 12 bases spanning the gap. The germline gives CDR1 SQVTM, CDR2 ANQGSEA. The CDR3 is made up of 14 amino acids. Here the CDR3 DNA reads TGCAGCGTAAGGGGGAGGGGCTCCTACAATGAGCAGTTCTTC. This encodes CSVRGRGSYNEQFF.

This chain links TRBV4-2 with TRBJ2-2; unclear D gene. CDR3 length: 17 residues. Germline CDR1 and CDR2: LGHNA and YNFKEQ. V was shortened by 4 bases and J by 2 bases, with 17 bases between the two germline ends. CDR3 DNA: TGTGCCAGCAGCCCCCCTGGGAAGTCTATTAACACCGGGGAGCTGTTTTTT. Amino acids: CASSPPGKSINTGELFF.

The chain couples TRBV12-3 or TRBV12-4 to TRBJ2-1, with 7 nucleotides matching TRBD1. The CDR3 totals 14 residues. The V and J ends lost 7 bases and 5 bases, in that order; junction bases with no gene match: 8. This CDR3 reads CASTSTGKDNEQFF. DNA for the CDR3: TGTGCCAGCACCTCGACAGGGAAGGACAATGAGCAGTTCTTC.

As concerns this clonotype: A much larger clone sits a single nucleotide away, making a read error possible. The genes are TRBV11-2 and TRBJ1-2; 8 positions match TRBD1. The CDR3 spans 17 residues. From germline, CDR1 is SGHAT and CDR2 FQNNGV. For the CDR3, the DNA is TGTGCCAACAGCCTACAGGGGGACGGTTTTACTAACTATGGCTACACCTTC. Its protein product is CANSLQGDGFTNYGYTF. Full variable domain (remainder filled in from reference TRBV11-2 and TRBJ1-2): EAGVAQSPRYKIIEKRQSVAFWCNPISGHATLYWYQQILGQGPKLLIQFQNNGVVDDSQLPKDRFSAERLKGVDSTLKIQPAKLEDSAVYLCANSLQGDGFTNYGYTFGSGTRLTVV.

The rearrangement links TRBV6-5 to TRBJ2-1, with D unclear. Germline CDR1 reads MNHEY; CDR2 reads SVGAGI. This CDR3 is 13 amino acids long. V dropped 5 bases and J dropped 8 bases, with 13 bases sitting between them. The CDR3 DNA reads as TGTGCCAGCAGTGATTCAAAGGGCCATGAGCAGTTCTTC. It yields the protein CASSDSKGHEQFF.

The chain carries TRBV11-3 and TRBJ2-7; 9 bases match TRBD2. Germline lookup yields CDR1 SGHNT and CDR2 YENEEA. The V gene end was trimmed by 6 bases and the J gene end by 7 bases; junction bases not matched to a gene: 16. This CDR3 has 16 residues. The CDR3 DNA reads TGTGCCAGCAGTCCAGGGACTAGCAGGTGTCATAGGGAGCAGTACTTC. It is translated as CASSPGTSRCHREQYF.

The gene calls are TRBV10-3 and TRBJ2-2; the D is unclear. This CDR3 is 14 amino acids long. Germline assignment: CDR1 ENHRY and CDR2 SYGVKD. CDR3 sequence (DNA): TGTACCGCATCTGATGACTTGAACACCGGGGAGCTGTTTTTT. It translates to CTASDDLNTGELFF.

This rearrangement joins TRBV6-1 to TRBJ2-1; 10 positions match TRBD1. Germline V gives CDR1 MNHNS, CDR2 SASEGT. This CDR3 spans 15 amino acids. Losses at the gene ends were 7 bases for V and 7 bases for J; bases not matched to a gene: 10. This CDR3 is CASIPPGQGWNEQFF. The CDR3 region has the DNA TGTGCCAGCATCCCACCGGGACAGGGGTGGAATGAGCAGTTCTTC.

The chain couples TRBV5-6 to TRBJ2-3; 7 nucleotides align to TRBD2. This CDR3 spans 16 amino acids. V was pared by 0 bases and J by 2 bases, with 6 bases of the junction left unmatched. Germline assignment: CDR1 SGHDT and CDR2 YYEEEE. The CDR3 coding sequence is TGTGCCAGCAGCTTGGATAGCGGGTACTACACAGATACGCAGTATTTT. Its protein product is CASSLDSGYYTDTQYF.

The chain has TRBV4-2 and TRBJ2-2; D perhaps matches TRBD2 (6 bases). This CDR3 region has 16 residues. In germline, CDR1 is LGHNA, CDR2 YNFKEQ. V lost 3 bases to trimming and J lost 0 bases, with 11 bases between them. CDR3 nucleotides: TGTGCCAGCAGCCAGGAGGGATACTCGAACACCGGGGAGCTGTTTTTT. It codes for CASSQEGYSNTGELFF.

This clonotype has a count of ten or more. The chain uses TRBV11-2 and TRBJ1-5; perhaps TRBD1 as D (6 bases). Germline assignment: CDR1 SGHAT and CDR2 FQNNGV. V was pared by 5 bases and J by 10 bases, with 18 bases between. The CDR3 is made up of 14 amino acids. The CDR3 reads CASSQQGSRGPQHF. The CDR3 coding sequence is TGTGCCAGCAGCCAACAGGGAAGTCGCGGACCCCAGCATTTT.

The chain links TRBV12-3 or TRBV12-4 to TRBJ2-3; possibly TRBD2 for D (6 bases). The CDR3 runs to 18 residues. Trimming shortened V by 5 bases and J by 5 bases, and 26 bases separated the two germline ends. This CDR3 is CASSPPSPAGPGRDTQYF. CDR3 in DNA: TGTGCCAGCAGTCCACCCTCCCCGGCTGGACCCGGGAGAGATACGCAGTATTTT.

The chain has TRBV29-1 and TRBJ2-4; TRBD1 aligns across 9 bases. The germline gives CDR1 SQVTM, CDR2 ANQGSEA. This CDR3 spans 13 amino acids. V was clipped by 8 bases and J by 7 bases; unmatched bases: 9. The CDR3 loop reads CSCTGTGKNIQYF. The CDR3 DNA follows: TGCAGCTGCACCGGGACAGGGAAGAACATTCAGTACTTC.